This T cell receptor beta chain was obtained from a study of pediatric ulcerative colitis. On the study more broadly: Ulcerative colitis patients had pancolitis or left-sided colitis, with confirming histology. Findings of the study overall: A couple of rectal clonotypes were found only in ulcerative colitis patients, all of them.

Within the sample, this clone is medium-sized (0.01 to 0.1%). The target antigen is unknown. The assay was run at survey level. Method: immunoSEQ multiplex PCR; TCRdb's copy keeps in-frame clones and lacks some. The repertoire consists of over 15,000 clones, with roughly 69% occurring once and the leading ten covering roughly 6.6%. The rectum was sampled with one to two pinch biopsies at colonoscopy. This sequence was found in a boy aged 5-17 years with moderate ulcerative colitis. Sequencing was performed on gut tissue.

The CDR3 loop reads CATWNRVDKTQYF. As DNA, the CDR3 is TGTGCCACCTGGAACAGGGTGGACAAGACCCAGTACTTC. The V gene is TRBV25-1, the J gene TRBJ2-5, with a tentative D call TRBD1 (6 bases). Germline CDR1 is MGHDK and CDR2 is SYGVNS. The CDR3 runs 13 residues. V was cut by 10 bases and J by 6 bases, with 18 bases left in between.